A selection of T cell receptor beta chains follows, all from one sample in a study of metastatic and nonmetastatic thyroid tumors. TCRdb called clones again from the PCR reads with MiXCR. The table lists approximately 21,000 clones, under 35% of them singletons, with 6.1% in the top ten. The sample taken for sequencing was blood. These receptors all stem from a female donor with papillary thyroid cancer or a benign thyroid nodule (not recorded which). Some clones in this sample may be carry-over from other donors' samples. Both conserved end residues are part of each CDR3. Each record gives: D gene, J gene, clone size, V gene, CDR3 DNA, CDR3 protein. The D gene is left open where the match is weak. Some rows have no size entry. The others give once, few or many, or a class for an expanded clone.

d_call: .
j_call: TRBJ1-5
clone_size: .
v_call: TRBV7-2
cdr3_nt: TGTGCCAGCAGCCCAGATACCAATCAGAACCAGCATTTT
cdr3_aa: CASSPDTNQNQHF

d_call: TRBD1
j_call: TRBJ1-1
clone_size: .
v_call: TRBV20-1
cdr3_nt: TGCAGTGCCCAAGGGACAGGGTATGCTGAAGCTTTCTTT
cdr3_aa: CSAQGTGYAEAFF

d_call: TRBD1
j_call: TRBJ2-5
clone_size: .
v_call: TRBV6-1
cdr3_nt: TGTGCCAGCAGTCTGACCGGGACAGGGGGCCGAGAGACCCAGTACTTC
cdr3_aa: CASSLTGTGGRETQYF

d_call: .
j_call: TRBJ2-2
clone_size: medium-sized
v_call: TRBV6-1
cdr3_nt: TGTGCCAGCAGTCCGCGGGACGGTGTAATCACCGGGGAGCTGTTTTTT
cdr3_aa: CASSPRDGVITGELFF

d_call: TRBD2
j_call: TRBJ2-5
clone_size: few
v_call: TRBV12-3/TRBV12-4
cdr3_nt: TGTGCCAGCAGTTCAACTAGCGGGAGGGGCCAAGAGACCCAGTACTTC
cdr3_aa: CASSSTSGRGQETQYF

d_call: .
j_call: TRBJ1-4
clone_size: few
v_call: TRBV7-8
cdr3_nt: TGTGCCAGCACCCCGCCAGGCTCAACTAATGAAAAACTGTTTTTT
cdr3_aa: CASTPPGSTNEKLFF

d_call: TRBD2
j_call: TRBJ2-1
clone_size: .
v_call: TRBV5-6
cdr3_nt: TGTGCCAGCAGCTGGGGACTAGCGGCAAACAATGAGCAGTTCTTC
cdr3_aa: CASSWGLAANNEQFF

d_call: TRBD2
j_call: TRBJ2-7
clone_size: .
v_call: TRBV5-1
cdr3_nt: TGCGCCAGCAGCATATCCGGGACTAGCGGGCACTACTCCTACGAGCAGTACTTC
cdr3_aa: CASSISGTSGHYSYEQYF

d_call: TRBD2
j_call: TRBJ2-1
clone_size: medium-sized
v_call: TRBV6-2/TRBV6-3
cdr3_nt: TGTGCCAGCAGTTACGGACTAGCGGGAAATGAGCAGTTCTTC
cdr3_aa: CASSYGLAGNEQFF

d_call: .
j_call: TRBJ1-5
clone_size: many
v_call: TRBV19
cdr3_nt: TGTGCCAGTAGTATTACCTCCGGGACGGATAGCAATCAGCCCCAGCATTTT
cdr3_aa: CASSITSGTDSNQPQHF

d_call: .
j_call: TRBJ2-1
clone_size: medium-sized
v_call: TRBV6-2/TRBV6-3
cdr3_nt: TGTGCCAGCCGGAGCGGATCCCTGTGGAATGAGCAGTTCTTC
cdr3_aa: CASRSGSLWNEQFF

d_call: .
j_call: TRBJ2-6
clone_size: .
v_call: TRBV9
cdr3_nt: TGTGCCAGCAGCGTTTGGCTCTCTGGGGCCAACTTCCTGACTTTC
cdr3_aa: CASSVWLSGANFLTF

d_call: .
j_call: TRBJ1-1
clone_size: few
v_call: TRBV24-1
cdr3_nt: TGTGCCACCAGTTCTTGGAAGAACACTGAAGCTTTCTTT
cdr3_aa: CATSSWKNTEAFF

d_call: .
j_call: TRBJ1-4
clone_size: .
v_call: TRBV6-1
cdr3_nt: TGTGCCAGCAGTGGGTCCTGGGCTAATGAAAAACTGTTTTTT
cdr3_aa: CASSGSWANEKLFF

d_call: .
j_call: TRBJ2-5
clone_size: .
v_call: TRBV4-2
cdr3_nt: TGTGCCAGCAGCCAAGCCGCGAACCAAGAGACCCAGTACTTC
cdr3_aa: CASSQAANQETQYF

d_call: TRBD1
j_call: TRBJ2-7
clone_size: .
v_call: TRBV30
cdr3_nt: TGTGCCTGGATTGTAAGGGACAGGGTTATTCCCTACGAGCAGTACTTC
cdr3_aa: CAWIVRDRVIPYEQYF

d_call: .
j_call: TRBJ2-7
clone_size: many
v_call: TRBV18
cdr3_nt: TGTGCCAGCTCACTCCCTGGGGAGCAGTACTTC
cdr3_aa: CASSLPGEQYF

d_call: .
j_call: TRBJ2-1
clone_size: .
v_call: TRBV27
cdr3_nt: TGTGCCAGCAGTGCCTCCATGATCCACAATGAGCAGTTCTTC
cdr3_aa: CASSASMIHNEQFF

d_call: .
j_call: TRBJ2-7
clone_size: few
v_call: TRBV27
cdr3_nt: TGTGCCAGCAGTCTTATTGGCCCCGTAAAACCCTCCTACGAGCAGTACTTC
cdr3_aa: CASSLIGPVKPSYEQYF

d_call: .
j_call: TRBJ1-1
clone_size: .
v_call: TRBV11-3
cdr3_nt: TGTGCCAGCATCCCGTGGGTGAACACTGAAGCTTTCTTT
cdr3_aa: CASIPWVNTEAFF

d_call: .
j_call: TRBJ2-3
clone_size: few
v_call: TRBV19
cdr3_nt: TGTGCCAGCAATCCACAGGGGAGCGGGACAGATACGCAGTATTTT
cdr3_aa: CASNPQGSGTDTQYF

d_call: .
j_call: TRBJ2-1
clone_size: few
v_call: TRBV7-3
cdr3_nt: TGTGCCAGCAGCTTAAACGACAAGGAGCAGTTCTTC
cdr3_aa: CASSLNDKEQFF

d_call: TRBD2
j_call: TRBJ2-3
clone_size: many
v_call: TRBV11-2
cdr3_nt: TGTGCCAGCAGCATGACTAGCGGGGGGGATACGCAGTATTTT
cdr3_aa: CASSMTSGGDTQYF

d_call: TRBD1
j_call: TRBJ2-7
clone_size: .
v_call: TRBV6-1
cdr3_nt: TGTGCCAGCACACCTAGACAGGGGGCTCGGGACGAGCAGTACTTC
cdr3_aa: CASTPRQGARDEQYF

d_call: .
j_call: TRBJ2-5
clone_size: many
v_call: TRBV4-3
cdr3_nt: TGCGCCAGCAGCCAAGATCCATCTCTCCTAGTAGGGGAGACCCAGTACTTC
cdr3_aa: CASSQDPSLLVGETQYF

d_call: .
j_call: TRBJ1-5
clone_size: .
v_call: TRBV6-1
cdr3_nt: TGTGCCAGCAGTGAACTACCGGGACACAATACGGGGAATCAGCCCCAGCATTTT
cdr3_aa: CASSELPGHNTGNQPQHF

d_call: .
j_call: TRBJ1-5
clone_size: .
v_call: TRBV3-1
cdr3_nt: TGTGCCAGCAGCCAGGGGGTTTGGCAGCCCCAGCATTTT
cdr3_aa: CASSQGVWQPQHF

d_call: TRBD1
j_call: TRBJ1-2
clone_size: many
v_call: TRBV12-3/TRBV12-4
cdr3_nt: TGTGCCAGCACCCCATCGACAGGGTTGAACTATGGCTACACCTTC
cdr3_aa: CASTPSTGLNYGYTF

d_call: TRBD1
j_call: TRBJ2-3
clone_size: .
v_call: TRBV18
cdr3_nt: TGTGCCAGCTCACCACCTTGGGACAGAGGCACAGATACGCAGTATTTT
cdr3_aa: CASSPPWDRGTDTQYF

d_call: TRBD2
j_call: TRBJ2-3
clone_size: .
v_call: TRBV6-1
cdr3_nt: TGTGCCAGCAGTGAACTAGCGGTATGGAGAGGTAGCACAGATACGCAGTATTTT
cdr3_aa: CASSELAVWRGSTDTQYF

d_call: TRBD2
j_call: TRBJ2-7
clone_size: .
v_call: TRBV7-8
cdr3_nt: TGTGCCAGCAGCTCAACTCGACTAGCGGGATTTGACGAGCAGTACTTC
cdr3_aa: CASSSTRLAGFDEQYF

d_call: .
j_call: TRBJ1-1
clone_size: few
v_call: TRBV29-1
cdr3_nt: TGCAGCGTGTCCGGTATGTCGAACACTGAAGCTTTCTTT
cdr3_aa: CSVSGMSNTEAFF

d_call: TRBD1
j_call: TRBJ2-2
clone_size: .
v_call: TRBV5-6
cdr3_nt: TGTGCCAGCAGTCAGGGGGCTGTGGGTACCGGGGAGCTGTTTTTT
cdr3_aa: CASSQGAVGTGELFF

d_call: .
j_call: TRBJ1-2
clone_size: .
v_call: TRBV30
cdr3_nt: TGTGCCTGGAGGCACTCCGGGGCGAACTATGGCTACACCTTC
cdr3_aa: CAWRHSGANYGYTF

d_call: TRBD1
j_call: TRBJ2-1
clone_size: .
v_call: TRBV19
cdr3_nt: TGTGCCAGTAGTATCCTGCAGGGGGCTGGGGTGGAGGGCAATGAGCAGTTCTTC
cdr3_aa: CASSILQGAGVEGNEQFF

d_call: .
j_call: TRBJ1-4
clone_size: many
v_call: TRBV5-1
cdr3_nt: TGCGCCAGCAGCTTGTTTGGGGCGACTAATGAAAAACTGTTTTTT
cdr3_aa: CASSLFGATNEKLFF

d_call: TRBD2
j_call: TRBJ2-1
clone_size: .
v_call: TRBV28
cdr3_nt: TGTGCCAGCAGTTCCTCAACTAGCGGGAGCTACAATGAGCAGTTCTTC
cdr3_aa: CASSSSTSGSYNEQFF